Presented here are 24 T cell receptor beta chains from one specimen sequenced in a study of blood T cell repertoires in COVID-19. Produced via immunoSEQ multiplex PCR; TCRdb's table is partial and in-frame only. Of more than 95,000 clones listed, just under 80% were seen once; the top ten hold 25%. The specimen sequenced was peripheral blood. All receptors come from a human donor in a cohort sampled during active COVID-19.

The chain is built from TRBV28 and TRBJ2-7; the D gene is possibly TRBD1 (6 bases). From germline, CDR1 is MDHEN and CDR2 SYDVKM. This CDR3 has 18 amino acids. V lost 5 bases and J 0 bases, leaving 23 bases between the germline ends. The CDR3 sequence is CASSPFRFAQGLSYEQYF. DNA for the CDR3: TGTGCCAGCAGTCCATTTCGATTCGCACAGGGCCTCTCCTACGAGCAGTACTTC.

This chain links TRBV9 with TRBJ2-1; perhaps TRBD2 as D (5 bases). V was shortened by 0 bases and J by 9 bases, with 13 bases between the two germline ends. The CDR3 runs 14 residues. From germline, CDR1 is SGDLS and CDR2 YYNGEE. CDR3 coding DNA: TGTGCCAGCAGCGTAGATGTTGGCGAGGGTGAGCAGTTCTTC. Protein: CASSVDVGEGEQFF.

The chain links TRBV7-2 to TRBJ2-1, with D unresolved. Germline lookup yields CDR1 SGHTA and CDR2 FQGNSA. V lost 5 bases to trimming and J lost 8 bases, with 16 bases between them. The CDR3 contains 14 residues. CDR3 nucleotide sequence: TGTGCCAGCAGCGCCCGGTCGGGTCCCTATGAGCAGTTCTTC. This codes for CASSARSGPYEQFF.

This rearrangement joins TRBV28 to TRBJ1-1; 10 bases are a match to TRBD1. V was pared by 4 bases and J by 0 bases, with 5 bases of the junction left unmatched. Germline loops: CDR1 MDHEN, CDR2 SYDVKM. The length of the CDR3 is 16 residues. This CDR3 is CASSSDRGYVNTEAFF. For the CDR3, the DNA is TGTGCCAGCAGTTCGGACAGGGGGTATGTGAACACTGAAGCTTTCTTT.

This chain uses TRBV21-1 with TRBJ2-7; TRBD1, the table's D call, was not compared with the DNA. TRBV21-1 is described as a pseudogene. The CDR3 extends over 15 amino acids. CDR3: CASSARQVIVHEQYF. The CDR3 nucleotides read TGTGCCAGCAGCGCTAGACAGGTAATAGTCCACGAGCAGTACTTC.

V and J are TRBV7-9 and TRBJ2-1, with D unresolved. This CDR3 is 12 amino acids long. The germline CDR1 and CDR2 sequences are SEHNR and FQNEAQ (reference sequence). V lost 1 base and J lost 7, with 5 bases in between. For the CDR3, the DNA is TGTGCCAGCAGCTTAGTCGGTAATGAGCAGTTCTTC. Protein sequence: CASSLVGNEQFF.

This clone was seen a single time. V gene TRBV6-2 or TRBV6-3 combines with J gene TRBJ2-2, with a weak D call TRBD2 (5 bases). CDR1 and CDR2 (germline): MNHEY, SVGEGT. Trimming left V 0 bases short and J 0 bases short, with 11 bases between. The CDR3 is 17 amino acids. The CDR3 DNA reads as TGTGCCAGCAGTTACTCGATTTGGGGAGCGAACACCGGGGAGCTGTTTTTT. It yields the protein CASSYSIWGANTGELFF.

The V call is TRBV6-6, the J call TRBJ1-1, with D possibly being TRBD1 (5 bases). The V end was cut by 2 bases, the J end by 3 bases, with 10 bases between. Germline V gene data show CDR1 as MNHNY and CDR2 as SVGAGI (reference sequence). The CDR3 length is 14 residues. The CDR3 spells CASSYRGRDTEAFF. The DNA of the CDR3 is TGTGCCAGCAGTTACAGGGGCAGGGACACTGAAGCTTTCTTT.

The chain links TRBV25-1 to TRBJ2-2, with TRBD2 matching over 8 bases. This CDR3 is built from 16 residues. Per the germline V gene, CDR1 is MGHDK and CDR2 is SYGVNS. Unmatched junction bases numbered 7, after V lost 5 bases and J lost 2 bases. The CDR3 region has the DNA TGTGCCAGCAGTAAAGCGGGGGCCCAAAACACCGGGGAGCTGTTTTTT. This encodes CASSKAGAQNTGELFF. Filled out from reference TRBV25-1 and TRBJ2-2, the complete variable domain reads EADIYQTPRYLVIGTGKKITLECSQTMGHDKMYWYQQDPGMELHLIHYSYGVNSTEKGDLSSESTVSRIRTEHFPLTLESARPSHTSQYLCASSKAGAQNTGELFFGEGSRLTVL.

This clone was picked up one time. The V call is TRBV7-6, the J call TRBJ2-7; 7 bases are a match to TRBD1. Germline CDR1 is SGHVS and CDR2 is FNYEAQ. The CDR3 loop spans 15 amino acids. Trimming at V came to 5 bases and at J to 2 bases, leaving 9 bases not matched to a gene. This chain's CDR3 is CASSPPGDRAYEQYF. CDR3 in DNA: TGTGCCAGCAGCCCGCCCGGGGACAGAGCCTACGAGCAGTACTTC.

The DNA of the CDR3 is TGTGCCAGCAGCCAAGGGGGACAGGGGGGGTGGTTGCAGTTCTTC. This codes for CASSQGGQGGWLQFF. This rearrangement joins TRBV4-2 to TRBJ2-1; 11 positions agree with TRBD1. Germline V gene lookup returns CDR1 LGHNA and CDR2 YNFKEQ. J was trimmed by 12 bases and V by 1 base; bases with no gene match: 8. This CDR3 has 15 amino acids.

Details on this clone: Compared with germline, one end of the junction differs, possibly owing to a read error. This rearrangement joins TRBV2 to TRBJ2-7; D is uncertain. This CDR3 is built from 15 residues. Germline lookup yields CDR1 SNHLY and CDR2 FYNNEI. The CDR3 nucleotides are TGTGCCAGCAGGGAAGATCACGACTTATCTTACGAGCAGTACTTC. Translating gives CASREDHDLSYEQYF.

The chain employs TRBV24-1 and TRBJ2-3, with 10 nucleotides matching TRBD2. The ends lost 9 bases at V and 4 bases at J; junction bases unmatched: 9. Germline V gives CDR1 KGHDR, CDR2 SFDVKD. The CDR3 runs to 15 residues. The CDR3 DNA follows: TGTGCCACCTCTTCCCTAGCGGGGGACCCAGATACGCAGTATTTT. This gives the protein CATSSLAGDPDTQYF.

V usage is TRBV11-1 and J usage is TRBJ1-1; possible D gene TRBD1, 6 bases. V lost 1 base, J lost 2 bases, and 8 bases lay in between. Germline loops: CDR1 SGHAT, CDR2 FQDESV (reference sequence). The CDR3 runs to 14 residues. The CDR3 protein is CASSLDRVNTEAFF. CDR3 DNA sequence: TGTGCCAGCAGCTTAGACAGGGTAAACACTGAAGCTTTCTTT.

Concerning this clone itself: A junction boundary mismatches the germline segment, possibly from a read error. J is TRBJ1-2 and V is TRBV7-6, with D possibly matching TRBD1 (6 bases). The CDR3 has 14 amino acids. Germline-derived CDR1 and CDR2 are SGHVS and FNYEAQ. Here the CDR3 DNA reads TGTGCCAGCAGCCCGACCGACAGGACCTATGACTACACCTTC. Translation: CASSPTDRTYDYTF.

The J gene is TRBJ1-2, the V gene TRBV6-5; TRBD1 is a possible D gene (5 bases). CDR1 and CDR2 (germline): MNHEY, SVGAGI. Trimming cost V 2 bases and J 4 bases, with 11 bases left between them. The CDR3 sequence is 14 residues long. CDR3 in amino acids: CASSYDSALYGYTF. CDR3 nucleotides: TGTGCCAGCAGTTACGACAGTGCGCTCTATGGCTACACCTTC.

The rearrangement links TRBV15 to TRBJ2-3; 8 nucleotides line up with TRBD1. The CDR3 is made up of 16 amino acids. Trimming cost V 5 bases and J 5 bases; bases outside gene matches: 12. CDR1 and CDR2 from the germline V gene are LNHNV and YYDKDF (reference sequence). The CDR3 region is CATSHFGQGIQDTQYF. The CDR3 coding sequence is TGTGCCACCAGCCATTTCGGACAGGGAATTCAAGATACGCAGTATTTT. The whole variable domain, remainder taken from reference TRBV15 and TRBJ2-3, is DAMVIQNPRYQVTQFGKPVTLSCSQTLNHNVMYWYQQKSSQAPKLLFHYYDKDFNNEADTPDNFQSRRPNTSFCFLDIRSPGLGDTAMYLCATSHFGQGIQDTQYFGPGTRLTVL.

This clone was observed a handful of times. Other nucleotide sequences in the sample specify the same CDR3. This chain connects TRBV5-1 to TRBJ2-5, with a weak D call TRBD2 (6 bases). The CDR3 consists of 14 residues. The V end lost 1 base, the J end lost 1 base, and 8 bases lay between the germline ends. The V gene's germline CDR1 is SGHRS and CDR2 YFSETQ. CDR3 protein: CASSLTSSQETQYF. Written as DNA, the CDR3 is TGCGCCAGCAGCTTGACTAGCTCCCAAGAGACCCAGTACTTC. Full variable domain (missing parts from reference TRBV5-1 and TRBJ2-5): KAGVTQTPRYLIKTRGQQVTLSCSPISGHRSVSWYQQTPGQGLQFLFEYFSETQRNKGNFPGRFSGRQFSNSRSEMNVSTLELGDSALYLCASSLTSSQETQYFGPGTRLLVL.

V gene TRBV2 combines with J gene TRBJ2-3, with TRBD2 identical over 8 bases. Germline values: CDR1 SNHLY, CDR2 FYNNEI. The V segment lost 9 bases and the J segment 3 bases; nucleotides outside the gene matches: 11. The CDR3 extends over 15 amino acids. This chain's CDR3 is CASSPDSGATDTQYF. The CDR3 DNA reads TGTGCCAGTTCCCCTGATAGCGGGGCTACAGATACGCAGTATTTT.

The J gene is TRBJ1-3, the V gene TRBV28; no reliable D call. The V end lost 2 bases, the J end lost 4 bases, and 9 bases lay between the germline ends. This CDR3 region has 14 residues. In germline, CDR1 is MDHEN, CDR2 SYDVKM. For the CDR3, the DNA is TGTGCCAGCAGTTTAGAGGGCAGGGGAAACACCATATATTTT. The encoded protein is CASSLEGRGNTIYF.

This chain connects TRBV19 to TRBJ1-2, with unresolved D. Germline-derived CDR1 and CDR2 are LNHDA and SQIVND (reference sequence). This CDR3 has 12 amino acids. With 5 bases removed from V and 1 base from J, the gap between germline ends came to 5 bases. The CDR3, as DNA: TGTGCCAGTAGTGGCAGTAACTATGGCTACACCTTC. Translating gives CASSGSNYGYTF.

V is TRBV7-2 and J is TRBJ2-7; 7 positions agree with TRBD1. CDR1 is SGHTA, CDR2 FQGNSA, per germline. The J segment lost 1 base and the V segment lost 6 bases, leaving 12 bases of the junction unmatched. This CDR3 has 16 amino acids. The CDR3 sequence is CASSPRDRQGSYEQYF. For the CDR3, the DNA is TGTGCCAGCAGTCCCCGGGATAGACAGGGATCCTACGAGCAGTACTTC.

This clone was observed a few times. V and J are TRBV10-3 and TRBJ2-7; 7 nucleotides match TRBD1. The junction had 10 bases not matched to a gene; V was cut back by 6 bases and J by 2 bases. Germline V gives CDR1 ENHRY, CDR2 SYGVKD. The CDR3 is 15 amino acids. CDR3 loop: CAIRTAGQATYEQYF. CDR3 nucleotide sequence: TGTGCCATCAGAACCGCCGGACAGGCTACCTACGAGCAGTACTTC.

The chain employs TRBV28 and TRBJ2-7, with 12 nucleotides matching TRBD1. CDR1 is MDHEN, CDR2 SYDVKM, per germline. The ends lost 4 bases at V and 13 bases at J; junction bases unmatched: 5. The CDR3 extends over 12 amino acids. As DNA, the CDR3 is TGTGCCAGCAGTTCGGGACAGGGGGCAGGATACTTC. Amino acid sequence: CASSSGQGAGYF.